This T cell receptor (beta chain) was retrieved from a study of cytomegalovirus exposure and HLA in healthy donors. Both 60 Vbeta primers and 13 Jbeta primers went into the PCR. The assay was immunoSEQ multiplex PCR, and TCRdb's table has in-frame clones only and misses some. This table has approximately 130,000 clones, 70% to 85% appearing once. The sample comprised PBMCs. This receptor was taken from a boy younger than 18 in good health and CMV-seronegative.

CDR3 bases: TGTGCCAGCAGAAGACAGTTTCCTTACGAGCAGTACTTC. It is translated as CASRRQFPYEQYF. This chain joins TRBV6-5 and TRBJ2-5, with D possibly being TRBD1 (5 bases). The J call may be mistaken, given a closer DNA end match to TRBJ2-7. This CDR3 is built from 13 residues. Germline V lookup: CDR1 MNHEY, CDR2 SVGAGI.